A selection of T cell receptor beta chains follows, all from one sample in a study of T cells in Graves' hyperthyroidism and ophthalmopathy. Each CDR3 protein gets one entry after TCRdb re-called the multiplex PCR reads with MiXCR. The sample contains approximately 400,000 distinct CDR3 sequences, approximately 14% of which appear only once. Sequencing was done on a sample of blood. The receptors were sampled from a young woman with Graves' hyperthyroidism. Both conserved end residues are part of each CDR3. The order of the fields is V gene, J gene, D gene, clone size, CDR3 protein, CDR3 DNA. The D gene is left open where the match is weak. Only part of the rows carry a size: once, few, many, or a class if the clone is expanded.

TRBV20-1	TRBJ2-1	NA	many	CSARRALVYNEQFF	TGCAGTGCACGTCGGGCATTGGTTTACAATGAGCAGTTCTTC
TRBV20-1	TRBJ2-2	NA	many	CSAPDRFGIGTGELFF	TGCAGTGCTCCCGACAGGTTTGGAATAGGCACCGGGGAGCTGTTTTTT
TRBV20-1	TRBJ2-3	TRBD2	many	CSAQPRTSGGRDTQYF	TGCAGTGCTCAACCTAGGACTAGCGGAGGTCGAGATACGCAGTATTTT
TRBV7-9	TRBJ2-3	TRBD2	many	CASSRGLAGLDTQYF	TGTGCCAGCAGCAGAGGACTAGCGGGATTGGATACGCAGTATTTT
TRBV27	TRBJ2-1	NA	few	CASSASFLRFGSSYNEQFF	TGTGCCAGCAGTGCCTCTTTCCTTCGTTTCGGGAGCTCCTACAATGAGCAGTTCTTC
TRBV20-1	TRBJ1-5	TRBD1	many	CSAPTGGSEPQHF	TGCAGTGCTCCCACAGGGGGTTCAGAGCCCCAGCATTTT
TRBV18	TRBJ2-5	NA	many	CASSPWTDQETQYF	TGTGCCAGCTCACCATGGACAGACCAAGAGACCCAGTACTTC
TRBV20-1	TRBJ1-6	NA	few	CSANRGSSYNSPLHF	TGCAGTGCTAACCGGGGATCGAGCTATAATTCACCCCTCCACTTT
TRBV6-4	TRBJ2-1	NA	NA	CASSDPRGEQFF	TGTGCCAGCAGTGACCCCCGGGGTGAGCAGTTCTTC
TRBV28	TRBJ2-7	TRBD2	many	CASTSGSFYEQYF	TGTGCCAGTACTAGCGGGAGTTTCTACGAGCAGTACTTC
TRBV5-6	TRBJ1-5	NA	few	CASSRIRGGMSNQPQHF	TGTGCCAGTAGTAGGATTAGAGGGGGAATGAGCAATCAGCCCCAGCATTTT
TRBV18	TRBJ1-5	TRBD1	few	CASSPNGQGTGQPQHF	TGTGCCAGCTCACCGAATGGACAGGGAACGGGACAGCCCCAGCATTTT
TRBV27	TRBJ1-1	NA	NA	CASSSSQGPPYRNTEAFF	TGTGCCAGCAGTTCCTCACAGGGACCACCCTACAGGAACACTGAAGCTTTCTTT
TRBV10-1	TRBJ2-3	NA	NA	CASSESLVPRTDTQYF	TGCGCCAGCAGTGAGTCCTTAGTTCCCCGCACAGATACGCAGTATTTT
TRBV28	TRBJ2-2	NA	few	CASSFGGLVAGELFF	TGTGCCAGCAGTTTCGGAGGGTTGGTAGCCGGGGAGCTGTTTTTT
TRBV6-1	TRBJ2-1	NA	NA	CASSTHVLWDEQFF	TGTGCCAGCAGCACTCATGTCTTGTGGGATGAGCAGTTCTTC